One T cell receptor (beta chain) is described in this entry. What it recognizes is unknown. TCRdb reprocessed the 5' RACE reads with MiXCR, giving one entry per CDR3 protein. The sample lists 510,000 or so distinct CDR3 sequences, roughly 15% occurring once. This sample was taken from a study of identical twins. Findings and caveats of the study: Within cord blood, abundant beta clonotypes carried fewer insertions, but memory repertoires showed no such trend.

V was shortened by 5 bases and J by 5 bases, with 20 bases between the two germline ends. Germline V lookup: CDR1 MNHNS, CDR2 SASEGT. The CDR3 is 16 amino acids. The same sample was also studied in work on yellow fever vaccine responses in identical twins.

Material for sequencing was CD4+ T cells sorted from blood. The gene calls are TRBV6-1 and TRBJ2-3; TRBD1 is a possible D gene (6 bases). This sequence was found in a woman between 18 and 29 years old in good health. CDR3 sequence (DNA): TGTGCCAGCAGTCGACGAGCACAGGGTAGAGGAGATACGCAGTATTTT. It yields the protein CASSRRAQGRGDTQYF.